The present TCR beta chain was sequenced within a study of blood T cell repertoires in COVID-19. In the study overall: T cells, B-cell-depleted T cells, or PBMCs provided the cDNA or gDNA that served as material.

Only in-frame clones appear in the TCRdb table, and some are missing; sequencing was by immunoSEQ multiplex PCR. The sample consists of some 190,000 clones, 84% of them appearing once. V gave up 1 base and J gave up 2 bases, with 4 bases separating them. The CDR3 runs 13 residues. Germline lookup yields CDR1 LGHNT and CDR2 FRNRAP. The clonotype originates from a human donor in a cohort sampled during active COVID-19. The sample consisted of peripheral blood. The rearrangement links TRBV12-5 to TRBJ2-3; D is unresolved. CDR3 coding DNA: TGTGCTAGTGGTTTGGCCCTCACAGATACGCAGTATTTT. Its protein is CASGLALTDTQYF.